The TCR beta chain described here comes from a study of cytotoxic CD8 clonotypes in ibrutinib-treated CLL. The wider study: Partial response occurred in approximately 25 patients and complete response in 2; at median roughly 72 months, approximately 14 remained remitted and 12 progressed. Study-wide points: Public clonotypes were uncommon and contracted or stayed stable on treatment.

Trimming removed 3 bases at V and 3 bases at J, with 9 bases between. CDR3 length equals 14 residues. Germline CDR1 reads LNHDA; CDR2 reads SQIVND (reference sequence). PBMCs that had been cryopreserved were the source of 1.5 to 2 micrograms of genomic DNA for TCR beta libraries. TCRdb's table, derived via immunoSEQ multiplex PCR, lists solely in-frame clones and lacks some. The repertoire holds around 130,000 clones, 84% seen once, with about 3.3% in the top ten. To note about this clone: Its specificity is not known.

The chain links TRBV19 to TRBJ1-3; a weak D match, TRBD1 (5 bases). The material sequenced was PBMCs, taken after 24 months of ibrutinib treatment. The TCR sequence derives from a human donor with chronic lymphocytic leukemia. This chain's CDR3 is CASSISGLGNTIYF. Here the CDR3 DNA reads TGTGCCAGTAGTATCTCGGGACTTGGAAACACCATATATTTT.